Listed below are T cell receptor beta chains from one sample, sequenced in a study of Graves' ophthalmopathy and Graves' hyperthyroidism. Each CDR3 protein is one row after TCRdb ran MiXCR on the multiplex PCR reads. The sample yields over a million distinct CDR3 sequences, 35% to 40% seen once. Sequencing was done on a sample of peripheral blood or thyroid tissue (not recorded which). Receptors were obtained from an adult man with Graves' hyperthyroidism. Each CDR3 is given with its conserved first and last residue. The order of the fields is CDR3 DNA, CDR3 protein, clone size, J gene, V gene, CDR3 length, D gene. A D gene is named only where the DNA matches it firmly. Clone size, where shown, is once, few, many, or a class for clones that have expanded.

CDR3nt: TGCGCCAGCAGCCCCGGGACACTCCAAGAGACCCAGTACTTC
CDR3aa: CASSPGTLQETQYF
abundance: many
j_gene: TRBJ2-5
v_gene: TRBV5-1
len: 14
d_gene: NA

CDR3nt: TGCAGCGGACAGGGACGTTTATCTAACACTGGGGAGCTGTTTTTT
CDR3aa: CSGQGRLSNTGELFF
abundance: NA
j_gene: TRBJ2-2
v_gene: TRBV29-1
len: 15
d_gene: TRBD1

CDR3nt: TGTGCCAGCAGCGACAGGACGGGGGCGCGTTCACCCCTCCACTTT
CDR3aa: CASSDRTGARSPLHF
abundance: NA
j_gene: TRBJ1-6
v_gene: TRBV7-2
len: 15
d_gene: NA

CDR3nt: TGCAGCGTTTCGGGAGAGAGAAACTATGGCTACACCTTC
CDR3aa: CSVSGERNYGYTF
abundance: many
j_gene: TRBJ1-2
v_gene: TRBV29-1
len: 13
d_gene: NA

CDR3nt: TGTGCCAGCAGCTCCGTAGGGGACAGATTGTACTTC
CDR3aa: CASSSVGDRLYF
abundance: many
j_gene: TRBJ2-7
v_gene: TRBV7-6
len: 12
d_gene: TRBD1

CDR3nt: TGCGCCAGCAGCCAAGAGGGTGTCTTGGGCTACACCTTC
CDR3aa: CASSQEGVLGYTF
abundance: many
j_gene: TRBJ1-2
v_gene: TRBV4-3
len: 13
d_gene: NA

CDR3nt: TGTGCCAGCAGCTCCCTTTGGGGGATCGGTCGGGAGCAGTACTTC
CDR3aa: CASSSLWGIGREQYF
abundance: NA
j_gene: TRBJ2-7
v_gene: TRBV3-1
len: 15
d_gene: NA

CDR3nt: TGTGCCAGCAGGCCCGGTGGCAGAGAGAACACTGAAGCTTTCTTT
CDR3aa: CASRPGGRENTEAFF
abundance: few
j_gene: TRBJ1-1
v_gene: TRBV25-1
len: 15
d_gene: NA

CDR3nt: TGTGCCACCCGGGACGGCGAGCAGTACTTC
CDR3aa: CATRDGEQYF
abundance: many
j_gene: TRBJ2-7
v_gene: TRBV19
len: 10
d_gene: NA

CDR3nt: TGTGCCAGTAGTATCGGGCCCAGCACAGCCGCTAACTATGGCTACACCTTC
CDR3aa: CASSIGPSTAANYGYTF
abundance: NA
j_gene: TRBJ1-2
v_gene: TRBV19
len: 17
d_gene: NA

CDR3nt: TGTGCCAGCAGCCAAGATCCCACGAATAGCGGGAGGGCGCAGTACTTC
CDR3aa: CASSQDPTNSGRAQYF
abundance: NA
j_gene: TRBJ2-7
v_gene: TRBV4-2
len: 16
d_gene: TRBD2

CDR3nt: TGTGCCAGCAGCCCGGCAGACAGGGAGGGGCAGCCCCAGCATTTT
CDR3aa: CASSPADREGQPQHF
abundance: NA
j_gene: TRBJ1-5
v_gene: TRBV7-9
len: 15
d_gene: TRBD1

CDR3nt: TGCAGCGTGGCTACGGGACTAGCGGGGGAAGAGACCCAGTACTTC
CDR3aa: CSVATGLAGEETQYF
abundance: NA
j_gene: TRBJ2-5
v_gene: TRBV29-1
len: 15
d_gene: TRBD2

CDR3nt: TGTGCCAGCAGTTTATTGGCGGGAATGAACACTGAAGCTTTCTTT
CDR3aa: CASSLLAGMNTEAFF
abundance: few
j_gene: TRBJ1-1
v_gene: TRBV27
len: 15
d_gene: NA

CDR3nt: TGTGCCATCAGTGAGTCAGGGACCCCCTACGAGCAGTACTTC
CDR3aa: CAISESGTPYEQYF
abundance: many
j_gene: TRBJ2-7
v_gene: TRBV10-3
len: 14
d_gene: NA

CDR3nt: TGTGCCAGCAGCCGAACCCTAAGGGAGGTGAACACTGAAGCTTTCTTT
CDR3aa: CASSRTLREVNTEAFF
abundance: NA
j_gene: TRBJ1-1
v_gene: TRBV5-5
len: 16
d_gene: NA

CDR3nt: TGTGCCAGCAAAACCGGACTAGCGGGAGTCCAGCAGTACTTC
CDR3aa: CASKTGLAGVQQYF
abundance: many
j_gene: TRBJ2-7
v_gene: TRBV2
len: 14
d_gene: TRBD2

CDR3nt: TGTGCCAGTAGTATCTCATCGGCCCACATTAACCAGCCCCAGCATTTT
CDR3aa: CASSISSAHINQPQHF
abundance: many
j_gene: TRBJ1-5
v_gene: TRBV19
len: 16
d_gene: NA

CDR3nt: TGCAGTGCTAGTCAAGGGTCGGGTGTTTCCGGGGAGCTGTTTTTT
CDR3aa: CSASQGSGVSGELFF
abundance: NA
j_gene: TRBJ2-2
v_gene: TRBV20-1
len: 15
d_gene: NA

CDR3nt: TGTGCCAGCAGTACTTGGACTAGCGGGAGCAGGAACACCGGGAAGCTGTTTTTT
CDR3aa: CASSTWTSGSRNTGKLFF
abundance: few
j_gene: TRBJ2-2
v_gene: TRBV6-7
len: 18
d_gene: TRBD2

CDR3nt: TGCAGCGTGGAGCGGGGGGGGGGGGAGACCCAGTACTTC
CDR3aa: CSVERGGGETQYF
abundance: NA
j_gene: TRBJ2-5
v_gene: TRBV29-1
len: 13
d_gene: TRBD2

CDR3nt: TGTGCCACCCGGGAAGGGGGAGGCAATCAGCCCCAGCATTTT
CDR3aa: CATREGGGNQPQHF
abundance: NA
j_gene: TRBJ1-5
v_gene: TRBV19
len: 14
d_gene: NA

CDR3nt: TGCGCCAGCAGCCAAGATTGGGCGGTAGGGGAGACCCAGTACTTC
CDR3aa: CASSQDWAVGETQYF
abundance: NA
j_gene: TRBJ2-5
v_gene: TRBV4-3
len: 15
d_gene: NA

CDR3nt: TGTGCCAGCAGCGTAGAGATAAGGAGTAGCTACACCTTC
CDR3aa: CASSVEIRSSYTF
abundance: NA
j_gene: TRBJ1-2
v_gene: TRBV9
len: 13
d_gene: NA

CDR3nt: TGTGCCAGCAGCTCCCGACCCAGTGGGAGGGGGCGCATGGAGACCCAGTACTTC
CDR3aa: CASSSRPSGRGRMETQYF
abundance: few
j_gene: TRBJ2-5
v_gene: TRBV9
len: 18
d_gene: NA

CDR3nt: TGTGCCAGCAGTGGGGGACCGAAGGATTCACCCCTCCACTTT
CDR3aa: CASSGGPKDSPLHF
abundance: NA
j_gene: TRBJ1-6
v_gene: TRBV10-3
len: 14
d_gene: NA

CDR3nt: TGTGCCATCAGCCGCAGGGGCGGGGAAGAGACCCAGTACTTC
CDR3aa: CAISRRGGEETQYF
abundance: many
j_gene: TRBJ2-5
v_gene: TRBV10-3
len: 14
d_gene: NA

CDR3nt: TGTGCCTGGAGCCTGGGGATTGGGCCAGCCGAAAAACTGTTTTTT
CDR3aa: CAWSLGIGPAEKLFF
abundance: few
j_gene: TRBJ1-4
v_gene: TRBV30
len: 15
d_gene: NA

CDR3nt: TGCAGCGTTGAAATAGGACCCAACGAGCAGTACTTC
CDR3aa: CSVEIGPNEQYF
abundance: few
j_gene: TRBJ2-7
v_gene: TRBV29-1
len: 12
d_gene: NA

CDR3nt: TGTGCCAGCAGTAGGTGGGACAGAATGAACACTGAAGCTTTCTTT
CDR3aa: CASSRWDRMNTEAFF
abundance: many
j_gene: TRBJ1-1
v_gene: TRBV12-3/TRBV12-4
len: 15
d_gene: TRBD1

CDR3nt: TGCGCCAGCAGCCAGGATCCAGTTGGGCGTGGTAATGAAAAACTGTTTTTT
CDR3aa: CASSQDPVGRGNEKLFF
abundance: NA
j_gene: TRBJ1-4
v_gene: TRBV25-1
len: 17
d_gene: NA

CDR3nt: TGTGCCAGCAGCCCCAATCGTGCCGAGCAGTACTTC
CDR3aa: CASSPNRAEQYF
abundance: NA
j_gene: TRBJ2-7
v_gene: TRBV7-9
len: 12
d_gene: NA

CDR3nt: TGCAGCGTCCCGACAGGGGGTAGCACTGAAGCTTTCTTT
CDR3aa: CSVPTGGSTEAFF
abundance: many
j_gene: TRBJ1-1
v_gene: TRBV29-1
len: 13
d_gene: TRBD1

CDR3nt: TGTGCCACGACTGTGGGAATTTACGAGCAGTACTTC
CDR3aa: CATTVGIYEQYF
abundance: NA
j_gene: TRBJ2-7
v_gene: TRBV7-8
len: 12
d_gene: NA

CDR3nt: TGCAGCGTTCGGGGGACGGCAGCTAACTATGGCTACACCTTC
CDR3aa: CSVRGTAANYGYTF
abundance: NA
j_gene: TRBJ1-2
v_gene: TRBV29-1
len: 14
d_gene: NA

CDR3nt: TGTGCCAGCAGTTACTCGGGACAGGGAATAGGAAACACCATATATTTT
CDR3aa: CASSYSGQGIGNTIYF
abundance: few
j_gene: TRBJ1-3
v_gene: TRBV6-6
len: 16
d_gene: TRBD1

CDR3nt: TGTGCCAGCAACCCGGCAGGAAACTACGAGCAGTACTTC
CDR3aa: CASNPAGNYEQYF
abundance: many
j_gene: TRBJ2-7
v_gene: TRBV6-5
len: 13
d_gene: NA

CDR3nt: TGTGCCAGCAGTAGAGACAGGATCCATCAGCCCCAGCATTTT
CDR3aa: CASSRDRIHQPQHF
abundance: NA
j_gene: TRBJ1-5
v_gene: TRBV19
len: 14
d_gene: NA

CDR3nt: TGCAGCGTTGAAGTTAGCGAGGGGACGACCTACGAGCAGTACTTC
CDR3aa: CSVEVSEGTTYEQYF
abundance: once
j_gene: TRBJ2-7
v_gene: TRBV29-1
len: 15
d_gene: NA

CDR3nt: TGTGCCAGCAGCCTCCTTGGGGGGTACGGCACTGAAGCTTTCTTT
CDR3aa: CASSLLGGYGTEAFF
abundance: NA
j_gene: TRBJ1-1
v_gene: TRBV7-3
len: 15
d_gene: NA

CDR3nt: TGTGCCAGCAGTTTACGTGGGCAGGGGCCCCACGAGCAGTACTTC
CDR3aa: CASSLRGQGPHEQYF
abundance: NA
j_gene: TRBJ2-7
v_gene: TRBV28
len: 15
d_gene: NA

CDR3nt: TGTGCCAGCAGCCCGAACAAGGGACTAGCGGGAGGCCCTTGGGAGACCCAGTACTTC
CDR3aa: CASSPNKGLAGGPWETQYF
abundance: many
j_gene: TRBJ2-5
v_gene: TRBV7-2
len: 19
d_gene: TRBD2

CDR3nt: TGTGCCAGCAGCAAACAGGGAGGTGAGCAGTTCTTC
CDR3aa: CASSKQGGEQFF
abundance: NA
j_gene: TRBJ2-1
v_gene: TRBV2
len: 12
d_gene: NA

CDR3nt: TGTGCCAGCAGTGGAGGGACTTCCTATGGCTACACCTTC
CDR3aa: CASSGGTSYGYTF
abundance: few
j_gene: TRBJ1-2
v_gene: TRBV25-1
len: 13
d_gene: NA

CDR3nt: TGTGCCGGGCGGGATCCGAACACCGGGGAGCTGTTTTTT
CDR3aa: CAGRDPNTGELFF
abundance: many
j_gene: TRBJ2-2
v_gene: TRBV12-3/TRBV12-4
len: 13
d_gene: NA

CDR3nt: TGCAGTGCCCCCCGGGACACTGAAGCTTTCTTT
CDR3aa: CSAPRDTEAFF
abundance: many
j_gene: TRBJ1-1
v_gene: TRBV20-1
len: 11
d_gene: NA

CDR3nt: TGCAGTGCTATTTGGGCCCAGGCCGCCTACGAGCAGTACTTC
CDR3aa: CSAIWAQAAYEQYF
abundance: NA
j_gene: TRBJ2-7
v_gene: TRBV20-1
len: 14
d_gene: NA

CDR3nt: TGTGCCAGCAGCTTAGGGCCCCAGGGGTTGCGTGGCTACACCTTC
CDR3aa: CASSLGPQGLRGYTF
abundance: many
j_gene: TRBJ1-2
v_gene: TRBV7-8
len: 15
d_gene: NA

CDR3nt: TGTGCCAGCAGCGTAGATTGGGGCGATGGAGCTAACTATGGCTACACCTTC
CDR3aa: CASSVDWGDGANYGYTF
abundance: NA
j_gene: TRBJ1-2
v_gene: TRBV9
len: 17
d_gene: NA

CDR3nt: TGCAGCGTCGGACAGGTTTCGGTTGTTCAAGAGACCCAGTACTTC
CDR3aa: CSVGQVSVVQETQYF
abundance: once
j_gene: TRBJ2-5
v_gene: TRBV29-1
len: 15
d_gene: TRBD1

CDR3nt: TGTGCCAGCAGTTACCCGGACAGGAAAACCCCACGGTTGCTTCAGCCCCAGCATTTT
CDR3aa: CASSYPDRKTPRLLQPQHF
abundance: once
j_gene: TRBJ1-5
v_gene: TRBV6-5
len: 19
d_gene: TRBD1

CDR3nt: TGTGCCACCAGCAGAGTTGGGGGCTCACCCCTCCACTTT
CDR3aa: CATSRVGGSPLHF
abundance: many
j_gene: TRBJ1-6
v_gene: TRBV15
len: 13
d_gene: NA

CDR3nt: TGTGCCAGTAGTAAGGGGGGAGCCACCGGGGAGCTGTTTTTT
CDR3aa: CASSKGGATGELFF
abundance: many
j_gene: TRBJ2-2
v_gene: TRBV19
len: 14
d_gene: NA

CDR3nt: TGTGCCAGCACCAAAGGCGGTTTTTTGGGGGTAGGTGGCTACACCTTC
CDR3aa: CASTKGGFLGVGGYTF
abundance: few
j_gene: TRBJ1-2
v_gene: TRBV9
len: 16
d_gene: NA

CDR3nt: TGTGCCATCAGTGCGGCGGACACTCAGCCCCAGCATTTT
CDR3aa: CAISAADTQPQHF
abundance: many
j_gene: TRBJ1-5
v_gene: TRBV10-3
len: 13
d_gene: NA

CDR3nt: TGTGCCAGCAGCGTTGGGACAGGGGAGAACGAAAAACTGTTTTTT
CDR3aa: CASSVGTGENEKLFF
abundance: few
j_gene: TRBJ1-4
v_gene: TRBV9
len: 15
d_gene: TRBD1

CDR3nt: TGTGCCAGCAGAGAATACAGGGCCATGAATTCACCCCTCCACTTT
CDR3aa: CASREYRAMNSPLHF
abundance: many
j_gene: TRBJ1-6
v_gene: TRBV25-1
len: 15
d_gene: NA

CDR3nt: TGTGCCAGCAGTGAATCGCAGAACTATGGCTACACCTTC
CDR3aa: CASSESQNYGYTF
abundance: NA
j_gene: TRBJ1-2
v_gene: TRBV6-1
len: 13
d_gene: NA

CDR3nt: TGTGCCAGCAGCCCCGGGAGGCATCAGCCCCAGCATTTT
CDR3aa: CASSPGRHQPQHF
abundance: many
j_gene: TRBJ1-5
v_gene: TRBV7-8
len: 13
d_gene: NA